The present T cell receptor beta chain was sequenced within a study of T cell repertoires in aging, cancer and after chemotherapy. Study-wide context: Over several months to years, re-sampled healthy donor repertoires clearly shared clones. Study conclusions and caveats: In cancer patients, declining TCR diversity with age involved lost richness and lost evenness. The repertoire data cannot show anything about immunological memory following chemotherapy.

Germline CDR1 reads SQVTM; CDR2 reads ANQGSEA. V lost 3 bases to trimming and J lost 2 bases; unmatched junction nucleotides: 1. The CDR3 is made up of 13 amino acids. Multiplex touch-down PCR with TRB-A/B primers amplified rearranged V-D-J TRB sequences. In TCRdb, the multiplex PCR reads were re-called with MiXCR into one record per CDR3 protein. The sample records approximately 6,100 distinct CDR3 sequences, around 41% being singletons. For this clonotype: Its specificity is not known.

Amplification of TCR beta used genomic DNA extracted from peripheral blood. Sample: blood. This clonotype was sampled from a human donor in good health. The chain employs TRBV29-1 and TRBJ2-7; 10 bases map to TRBD1. The CDR3 DNA reads as TGCAGCGTTGAGGACAGGGGGACCTACGAGCAGTACTTC. Its translation: CSVEDRGTYEQYF.